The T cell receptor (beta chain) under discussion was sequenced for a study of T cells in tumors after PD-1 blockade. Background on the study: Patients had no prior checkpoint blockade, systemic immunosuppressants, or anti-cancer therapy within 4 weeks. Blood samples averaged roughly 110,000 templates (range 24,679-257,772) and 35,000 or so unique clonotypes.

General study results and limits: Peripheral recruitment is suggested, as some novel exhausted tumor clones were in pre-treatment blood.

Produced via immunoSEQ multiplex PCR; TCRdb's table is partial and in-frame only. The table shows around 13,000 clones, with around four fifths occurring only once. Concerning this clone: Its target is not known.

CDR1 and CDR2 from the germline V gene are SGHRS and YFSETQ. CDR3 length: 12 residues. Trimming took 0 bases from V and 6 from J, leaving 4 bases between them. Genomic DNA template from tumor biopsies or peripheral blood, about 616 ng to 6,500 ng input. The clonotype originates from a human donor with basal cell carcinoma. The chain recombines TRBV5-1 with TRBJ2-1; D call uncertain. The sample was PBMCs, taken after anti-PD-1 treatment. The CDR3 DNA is TGCGCCAGCAGCTTGGCCCTCAATGAGCAGTTCTTC. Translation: CASSLALNEQFF.